The entry below describes one T cell receptor beta chain. Its antigen remains unidentified. Germline DNA was also extracted, and blood RNA derived from unsorted whole blood. With 0 bases removed from V and 7 bases from J, the gap between germline ends came to 15 bases. Germline CDR1 is MNHEY and CDR2 is SVGAGI. The CDR3 has 15 residues. From around 500 ng of total RNA, TCR beta-specific cDNA was reverse-transcribed using a constant-region primer. Modified slightly, ARM-PCR produced TCR beta libraries over three nested multiplex PCR rounds. The opening two PCR rounds, about 11 cycles each, paired TRBV1-TRBV30 forward primers with a C-beta reverse primer. TCRdb processed the multiplex PCR reads anew with MiXCR; each CDR3 protein has one entry. Here the sample spans fewer than 400,000 distinct CDR3 sequences, 50% to 60% being singletons. This record comes from a study of tumor-infiltrating lymphocytes in primary liver carcinoma. Study context: Donors had hepatocellular carcinoma or combined HCC and intrahepatic cholangiocarcinoma. Tumors, staged T1-T3 N0M0, spanned about 4.2 to 10 cm.

Broader study findings: It was tumor-adjacent and tumor-blood pairs that overlapped less than tumor region pairs did.

The sequenced sample consisted of peripheral blood. The TCR originated in a woman aged 25 to 39 with primary liver carcinoma and hepatitis B virus infection. This chain connects TRBV6-5 to TRBJ1-2; a weak D match, TRBD1 (6 bases). CDR3 in amino acids: CASSYSGRGAIGYTF. CDR3 nucleotides: TGTGCCAGCAGTTACTCTGGGCGGGGGGCGATTGGCTACACCTTC.